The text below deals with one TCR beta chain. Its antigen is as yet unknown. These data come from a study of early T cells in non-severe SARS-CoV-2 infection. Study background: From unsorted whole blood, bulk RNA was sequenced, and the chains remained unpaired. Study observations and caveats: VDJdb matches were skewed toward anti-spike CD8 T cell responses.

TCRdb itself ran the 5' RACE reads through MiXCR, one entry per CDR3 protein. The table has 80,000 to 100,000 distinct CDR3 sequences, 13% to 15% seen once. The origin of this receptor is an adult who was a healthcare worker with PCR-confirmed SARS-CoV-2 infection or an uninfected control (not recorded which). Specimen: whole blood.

CDR3 nucleotide sequence: TGCAGTGCTAGAGGTACAGGGGTTCTCAATCAGCCCCAGCATTTT. As protein: CSARGTGVLNQPQHF. This rearrangement joins TRBV20-1 to TRBJ1-5, with TRBD1 identical over 7 bases. The CDR3 has 15 residues. The germline V gene encodes CDR1 DFQATT and CDR2 SNEGSKA (reference sequence). V dropped 1 base and J dropped 3; count of bases not matched to a gene: 6.